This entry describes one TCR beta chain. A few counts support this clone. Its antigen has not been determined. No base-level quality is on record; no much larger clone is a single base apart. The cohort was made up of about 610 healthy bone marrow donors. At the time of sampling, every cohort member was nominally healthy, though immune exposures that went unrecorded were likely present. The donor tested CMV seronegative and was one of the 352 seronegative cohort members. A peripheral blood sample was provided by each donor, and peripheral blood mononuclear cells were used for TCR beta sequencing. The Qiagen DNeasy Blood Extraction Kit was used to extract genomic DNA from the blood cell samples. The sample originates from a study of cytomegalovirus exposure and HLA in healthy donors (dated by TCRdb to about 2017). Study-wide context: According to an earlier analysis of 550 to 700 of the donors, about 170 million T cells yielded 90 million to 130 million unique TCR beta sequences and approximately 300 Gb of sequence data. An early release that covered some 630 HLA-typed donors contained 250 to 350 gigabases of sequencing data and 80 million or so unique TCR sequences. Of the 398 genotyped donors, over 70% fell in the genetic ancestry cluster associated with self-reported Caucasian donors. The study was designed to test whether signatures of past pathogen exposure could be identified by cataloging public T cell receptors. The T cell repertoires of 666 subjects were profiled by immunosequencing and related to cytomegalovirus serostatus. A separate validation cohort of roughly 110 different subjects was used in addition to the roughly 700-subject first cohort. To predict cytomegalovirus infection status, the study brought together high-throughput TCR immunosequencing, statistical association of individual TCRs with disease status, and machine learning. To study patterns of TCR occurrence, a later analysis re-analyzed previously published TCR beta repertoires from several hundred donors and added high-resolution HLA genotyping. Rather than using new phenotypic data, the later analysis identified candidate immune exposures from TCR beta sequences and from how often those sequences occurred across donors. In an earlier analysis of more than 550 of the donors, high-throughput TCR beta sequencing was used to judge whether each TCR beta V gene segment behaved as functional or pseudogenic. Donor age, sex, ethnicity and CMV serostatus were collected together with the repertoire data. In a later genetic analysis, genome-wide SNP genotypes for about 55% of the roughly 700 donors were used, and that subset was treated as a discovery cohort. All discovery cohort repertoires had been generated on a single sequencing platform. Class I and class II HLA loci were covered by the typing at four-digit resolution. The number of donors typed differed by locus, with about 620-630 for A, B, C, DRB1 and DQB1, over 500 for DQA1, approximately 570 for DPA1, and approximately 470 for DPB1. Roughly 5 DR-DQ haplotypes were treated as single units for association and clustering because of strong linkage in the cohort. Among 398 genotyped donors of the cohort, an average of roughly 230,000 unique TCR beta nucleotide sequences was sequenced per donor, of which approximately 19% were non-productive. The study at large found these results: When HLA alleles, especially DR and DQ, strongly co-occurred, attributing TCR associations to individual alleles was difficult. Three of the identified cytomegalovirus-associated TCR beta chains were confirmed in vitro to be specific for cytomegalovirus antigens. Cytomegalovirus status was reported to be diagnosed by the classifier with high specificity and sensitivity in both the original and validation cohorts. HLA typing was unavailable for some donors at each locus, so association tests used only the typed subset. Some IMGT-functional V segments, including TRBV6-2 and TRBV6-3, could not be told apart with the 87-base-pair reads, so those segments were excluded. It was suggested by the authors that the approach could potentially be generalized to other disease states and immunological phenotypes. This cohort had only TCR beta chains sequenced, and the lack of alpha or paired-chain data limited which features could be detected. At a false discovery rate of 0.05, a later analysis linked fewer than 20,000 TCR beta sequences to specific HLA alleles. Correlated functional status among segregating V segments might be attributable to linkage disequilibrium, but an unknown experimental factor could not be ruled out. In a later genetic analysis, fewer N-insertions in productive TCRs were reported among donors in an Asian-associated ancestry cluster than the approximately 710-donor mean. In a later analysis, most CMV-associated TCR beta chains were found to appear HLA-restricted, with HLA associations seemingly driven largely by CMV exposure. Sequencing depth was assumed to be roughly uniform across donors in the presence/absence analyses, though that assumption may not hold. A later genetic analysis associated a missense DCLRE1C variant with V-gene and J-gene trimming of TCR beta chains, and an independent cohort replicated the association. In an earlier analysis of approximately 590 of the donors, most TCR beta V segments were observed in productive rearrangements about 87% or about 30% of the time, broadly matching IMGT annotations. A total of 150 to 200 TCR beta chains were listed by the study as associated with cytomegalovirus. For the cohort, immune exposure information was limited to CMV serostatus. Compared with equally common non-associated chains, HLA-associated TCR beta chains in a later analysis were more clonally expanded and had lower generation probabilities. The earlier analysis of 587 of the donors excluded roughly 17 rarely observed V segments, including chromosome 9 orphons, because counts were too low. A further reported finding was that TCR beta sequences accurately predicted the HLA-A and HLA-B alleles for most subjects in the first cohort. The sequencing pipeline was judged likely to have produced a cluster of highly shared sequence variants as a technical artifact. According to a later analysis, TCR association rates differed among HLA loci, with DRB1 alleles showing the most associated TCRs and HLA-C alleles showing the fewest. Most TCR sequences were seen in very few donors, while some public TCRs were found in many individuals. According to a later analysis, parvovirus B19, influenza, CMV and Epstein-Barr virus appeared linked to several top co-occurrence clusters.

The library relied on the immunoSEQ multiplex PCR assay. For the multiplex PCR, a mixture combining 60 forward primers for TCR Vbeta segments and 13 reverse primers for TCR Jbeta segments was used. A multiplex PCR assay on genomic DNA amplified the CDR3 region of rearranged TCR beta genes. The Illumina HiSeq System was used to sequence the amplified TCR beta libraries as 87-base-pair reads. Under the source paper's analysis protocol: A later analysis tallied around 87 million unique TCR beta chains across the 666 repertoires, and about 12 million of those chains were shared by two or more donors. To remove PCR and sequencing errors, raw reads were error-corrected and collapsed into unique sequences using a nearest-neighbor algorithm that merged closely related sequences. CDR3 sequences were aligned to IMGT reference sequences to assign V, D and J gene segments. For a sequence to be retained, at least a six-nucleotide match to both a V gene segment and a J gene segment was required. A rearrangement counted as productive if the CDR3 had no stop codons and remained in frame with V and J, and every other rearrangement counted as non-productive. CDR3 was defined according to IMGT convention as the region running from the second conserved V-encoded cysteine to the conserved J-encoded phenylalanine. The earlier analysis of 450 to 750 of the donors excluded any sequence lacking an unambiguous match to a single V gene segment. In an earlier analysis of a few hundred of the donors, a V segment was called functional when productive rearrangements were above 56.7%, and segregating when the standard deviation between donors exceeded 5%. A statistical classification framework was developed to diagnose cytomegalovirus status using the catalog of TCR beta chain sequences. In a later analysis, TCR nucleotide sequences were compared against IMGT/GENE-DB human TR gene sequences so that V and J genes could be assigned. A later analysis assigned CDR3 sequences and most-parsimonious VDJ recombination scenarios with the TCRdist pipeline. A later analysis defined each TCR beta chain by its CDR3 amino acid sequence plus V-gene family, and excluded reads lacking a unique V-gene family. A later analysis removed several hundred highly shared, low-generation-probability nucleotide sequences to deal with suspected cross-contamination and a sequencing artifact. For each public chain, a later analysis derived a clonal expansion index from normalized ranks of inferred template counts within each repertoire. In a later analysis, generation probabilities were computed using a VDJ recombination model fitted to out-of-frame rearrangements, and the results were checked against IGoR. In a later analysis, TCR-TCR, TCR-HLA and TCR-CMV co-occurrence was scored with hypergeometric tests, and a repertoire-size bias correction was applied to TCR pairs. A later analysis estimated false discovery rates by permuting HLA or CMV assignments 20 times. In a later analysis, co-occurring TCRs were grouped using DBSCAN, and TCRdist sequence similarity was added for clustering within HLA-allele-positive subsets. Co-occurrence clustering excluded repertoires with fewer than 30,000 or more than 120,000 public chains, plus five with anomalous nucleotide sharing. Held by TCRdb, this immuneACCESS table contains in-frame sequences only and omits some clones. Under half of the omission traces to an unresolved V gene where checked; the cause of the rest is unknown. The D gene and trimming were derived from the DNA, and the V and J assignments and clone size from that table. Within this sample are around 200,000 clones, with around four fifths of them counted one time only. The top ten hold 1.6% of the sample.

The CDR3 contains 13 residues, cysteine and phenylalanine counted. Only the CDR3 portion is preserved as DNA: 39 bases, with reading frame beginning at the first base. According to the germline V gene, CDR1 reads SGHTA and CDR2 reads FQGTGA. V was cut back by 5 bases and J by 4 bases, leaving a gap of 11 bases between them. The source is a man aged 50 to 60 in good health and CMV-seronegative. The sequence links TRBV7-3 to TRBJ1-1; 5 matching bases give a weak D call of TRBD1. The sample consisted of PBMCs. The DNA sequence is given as TGTGCCAGCAGCAATGGACAAATCACTGAAGCTTTCTTT. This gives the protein CASSNGQITEAFF.